This T cell receptor (beta chain) was identified during a study of cytomegalovirus exposure and HLA in healthy donors. This CDR3 comprises 15 residues. The germline V gene has CDR1 LGHNT and CDR2 FRNRAP. Deletions cut 3 bases from V and 5 bases from J, with 14 bases between. Points from the study as a whole: In a later analysis, the majority of CMV-associated beta chains seemingly showed HLA restriction.

This PCR relied on a set of 60 Vbeta primers and 13 Jbeta primers. Libraries were prepared by immunoSEQ multiplex PCR; TCRdb keeps only in-frame clonotypes and omits some of them. This table has over 150,000 clones, more than 85% appearing once. As to this clone: What it binds is not known.

The rearrangement links TRBV12-5 to TRBJ2-1, with D hard to call. Sequences were obtained from PBMCs. The receptor was isolated from a girl under three years old in good health and CMV-seronegative. The CDR3 sequence is CASGFRQSKNNEQFF. CDR3 in DNA: TGTGCTAGTGGTTTCCGACAAAGCAAAAACAATGAGCAGTTCTTC.